In its sample, the clone carrying this T cell receptor beta chain was seen a few times. No antigen is known for it. The assay was immunoSEQ multiplex PCR, and TCRdb's table has in-frame clones only and misses some. This sample has 160,000 or so clones, with approximately 87% found just once. The entry originates in a study of T cell responses to AZD1222 COVID-19 vaccine. Study-wide findings and caveats: Baseline seropositivity characterized only six AZD1222 recipients. Within unmutated variant regions lay the reported targets of nearly half of spike-specific TCRs. Spike regions recognized by vaccine-associated CD4 TCRs spanned the protein, led by 160-218 and 743-854.

Second-dose timings of about 4 or about 12 weeks were pooled. This clonotype was obtained from an adult who received the AZD1222 COVID-19 vaccine. The source was peripheral blood, collected 28 days after the second AZD1222 dose.

The chain's CDR3 is CASSATGVRYEQYF. CDR3 coding DNA: TGTGCCAGCAGCGCCACGGGGGTACGATACGAGCAGTACTTC. This rearrangement joins TRBV9 to TRBJ2-7; D may be TRBD2 (6 bases). The V end lost 3 bases, the J end lost 4 bases, and 14 bases lay between the germline ends. The CDR3 sequence is 14 residues long. CDR1 is SGDLS, CDR2 YYNGEE, per germline.